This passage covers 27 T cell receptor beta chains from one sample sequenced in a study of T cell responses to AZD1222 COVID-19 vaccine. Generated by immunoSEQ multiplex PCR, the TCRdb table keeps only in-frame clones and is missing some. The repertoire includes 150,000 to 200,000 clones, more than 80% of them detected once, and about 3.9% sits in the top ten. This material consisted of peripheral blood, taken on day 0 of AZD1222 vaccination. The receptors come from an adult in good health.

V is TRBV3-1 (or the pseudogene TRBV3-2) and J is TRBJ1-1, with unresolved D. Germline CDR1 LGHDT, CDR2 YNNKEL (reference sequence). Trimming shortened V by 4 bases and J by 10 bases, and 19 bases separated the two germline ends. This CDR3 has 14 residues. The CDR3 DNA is TGTGCCAGCAGCCTGAGTGCACGGCCCCGTGGAGCTTTCTTT. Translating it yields CASSLSARPRGAFF.

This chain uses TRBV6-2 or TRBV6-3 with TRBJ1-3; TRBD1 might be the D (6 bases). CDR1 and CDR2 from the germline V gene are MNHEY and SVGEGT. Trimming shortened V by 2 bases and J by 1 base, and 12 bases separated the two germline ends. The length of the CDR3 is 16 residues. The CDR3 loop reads CASSYAGTRSGNTIYF. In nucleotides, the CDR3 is TGTGCCAGCAGTTACGCCGGGACACGGTCTGGAAACACCATATATTTT.

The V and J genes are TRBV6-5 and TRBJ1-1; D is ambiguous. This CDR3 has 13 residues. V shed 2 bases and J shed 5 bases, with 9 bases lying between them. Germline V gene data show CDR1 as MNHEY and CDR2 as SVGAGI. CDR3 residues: CASSYTRGTEAFF. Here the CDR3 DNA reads TGTGCCAGCAGTTACACCCGGGGTACTGAAGCTTTCTTT.

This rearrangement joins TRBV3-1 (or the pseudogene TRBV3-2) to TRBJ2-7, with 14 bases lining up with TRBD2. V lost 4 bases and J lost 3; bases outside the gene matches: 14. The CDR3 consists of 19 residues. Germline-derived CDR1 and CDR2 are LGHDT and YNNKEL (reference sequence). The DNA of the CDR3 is TGTGCCAGCAGCCCAGTACGCGGACTAGCGGGAGGATCCGGCTACGAGCAGTACTTC. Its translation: CASSPVRGLAGGSGYEQYF.

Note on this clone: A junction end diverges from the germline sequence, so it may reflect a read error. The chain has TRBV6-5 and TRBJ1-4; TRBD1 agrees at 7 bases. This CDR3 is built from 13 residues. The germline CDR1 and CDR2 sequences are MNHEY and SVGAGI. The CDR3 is CASRHQGDEKLFF. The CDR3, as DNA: TGTGCCAGCAGGCACCAGGGGGATGAGAAACTGTTTTTT.

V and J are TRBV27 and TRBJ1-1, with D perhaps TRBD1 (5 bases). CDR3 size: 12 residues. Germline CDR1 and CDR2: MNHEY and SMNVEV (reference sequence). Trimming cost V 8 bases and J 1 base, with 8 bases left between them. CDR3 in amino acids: CASRGGNTEAFF. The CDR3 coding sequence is TGTGCCAGCCGCGGGGGGAACACTGAAGCTTTCTTT.

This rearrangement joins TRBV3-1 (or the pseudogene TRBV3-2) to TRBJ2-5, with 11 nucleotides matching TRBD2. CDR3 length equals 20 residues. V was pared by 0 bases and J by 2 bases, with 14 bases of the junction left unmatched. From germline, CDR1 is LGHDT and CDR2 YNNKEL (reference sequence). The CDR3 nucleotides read TGTGCCAGCAGCCAAGATCGGCTAGCGGGAGGCCTTAGGGGACAAGAGACCCAGTACTTC. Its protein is CASSQDRLAGGLRGQETQYF.

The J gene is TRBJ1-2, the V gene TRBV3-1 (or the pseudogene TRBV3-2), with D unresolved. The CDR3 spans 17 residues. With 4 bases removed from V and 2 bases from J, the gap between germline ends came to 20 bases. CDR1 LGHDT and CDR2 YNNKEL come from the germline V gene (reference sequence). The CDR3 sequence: CASSPMPGPNLNYGYTF. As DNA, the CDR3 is TGTGCCAGCAGCCCTATGCCCGGACCGAACTTAAACTATGGCTACACCTTC.

CDR3 coding DNA: TGTGCCATCAGTGAGTCGAAGCGGGGGCCCTACAATGAGCAGTTCTTC. This sequence encodes CAISESKRGPYNEQFF. The chain uses TRBV10-3 and TRBJ2-1, with 8 bases lining up with TRBD2. From germline, CDR1 is ENHRY and CDR2 SYGVKD. J was trimmed by 2 bases and V by 0 bases; bases with no gene match: 3. The length of the CDR3 is 16 residues.

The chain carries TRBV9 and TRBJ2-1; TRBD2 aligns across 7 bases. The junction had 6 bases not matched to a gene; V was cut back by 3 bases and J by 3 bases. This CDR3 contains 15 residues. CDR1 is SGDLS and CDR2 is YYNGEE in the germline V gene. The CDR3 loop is CASSGSGLSYNEQFF. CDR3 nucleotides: TGTGCCAGCAGCGGTAGCGGGTTGAGCTACAATGAGCAGTTCTTC. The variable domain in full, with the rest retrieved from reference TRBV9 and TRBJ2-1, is DSGVTQTPKHLITATGQRVTLRCSPRSGDLSVYWYQQSLDQGLQFLIQYYNGEERAKGNILERFSAQQFPDLHSELNLSSLELGDSALYFCASSGSGLSYNEQFFGPGTRLTVL.

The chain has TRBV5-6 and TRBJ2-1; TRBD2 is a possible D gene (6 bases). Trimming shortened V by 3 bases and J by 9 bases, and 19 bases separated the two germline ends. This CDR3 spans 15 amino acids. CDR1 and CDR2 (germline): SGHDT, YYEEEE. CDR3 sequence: CASSSYIMGAGEQFF. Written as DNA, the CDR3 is TGTGCCAGCAGCTCGTACATTATGGGAGCGGGTGAGCAGTTCTTC.

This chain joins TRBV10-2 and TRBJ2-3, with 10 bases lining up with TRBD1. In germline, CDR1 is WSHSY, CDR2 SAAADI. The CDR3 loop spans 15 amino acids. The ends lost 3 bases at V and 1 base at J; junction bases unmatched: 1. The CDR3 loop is CASSDGTGGTDTQYF. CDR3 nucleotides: TGCGCCAGCAGTGACGGGACAGGGGGCACAGATACGCAGTATTTT.

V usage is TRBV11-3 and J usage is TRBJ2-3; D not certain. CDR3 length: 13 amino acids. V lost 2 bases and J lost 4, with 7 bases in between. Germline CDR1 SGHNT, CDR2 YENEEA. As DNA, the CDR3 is TGTGCCAGCAGCTTATCGGTGGCAGATACGCAGTATTTT. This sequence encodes CASSLSVADTQYF.

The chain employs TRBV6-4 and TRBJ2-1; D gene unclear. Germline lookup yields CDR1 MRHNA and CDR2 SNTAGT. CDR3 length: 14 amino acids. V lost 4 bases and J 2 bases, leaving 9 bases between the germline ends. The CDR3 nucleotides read TGTGCCAGCAGTGTGGACCACACCTACAATGAGCAGTTCTTC. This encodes CASSVDHTYNEQFF.

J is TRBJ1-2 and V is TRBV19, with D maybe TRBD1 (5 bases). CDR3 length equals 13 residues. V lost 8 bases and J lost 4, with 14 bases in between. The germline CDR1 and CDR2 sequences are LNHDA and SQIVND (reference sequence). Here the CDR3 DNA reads TGTGCCAGTGTGAACCGGGACGGCTATGGCTACACCTTC. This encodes CASVNRDGYGYTF.

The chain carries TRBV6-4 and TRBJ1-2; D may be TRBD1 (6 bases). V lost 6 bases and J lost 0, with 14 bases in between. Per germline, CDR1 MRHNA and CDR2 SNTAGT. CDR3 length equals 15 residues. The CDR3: CASSLMAGANYGYTF. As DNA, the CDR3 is TGTGCCAGCAGCCTAATGGCAGGGGCTAACTATGGCTACACCTTC.

The CDR3 is CASSEEGWGLNQPQHF. The CDR3 nucleotides read TGTGCCAGCAGTGAAGAAGGGTGGGGCCTCAATCAGCCCCAGCATTTT. J is TRBJ1-5 and V is TRBV2; D might be TRBD1 (5 bases). The CDR3 is made up of 16 amino acids. Germline-derived CDR1 and CDR2 are SNHLY and FYNNEI. V was pared by 1 base and J by 3 bases, with 13 bases between.

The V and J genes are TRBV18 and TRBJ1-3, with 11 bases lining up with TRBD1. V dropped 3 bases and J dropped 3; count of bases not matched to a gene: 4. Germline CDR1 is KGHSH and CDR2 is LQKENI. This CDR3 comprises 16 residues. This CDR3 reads CASSPGQGVLGNTIYF. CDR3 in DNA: TGTGCCAGCTCACCGGGACAGGGGGTCCTTGGAAACACCATATATTTT.

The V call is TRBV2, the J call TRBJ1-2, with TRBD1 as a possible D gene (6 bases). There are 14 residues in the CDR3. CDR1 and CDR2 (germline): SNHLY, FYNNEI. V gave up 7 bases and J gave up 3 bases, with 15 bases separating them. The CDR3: CASITGSWDYGYTF. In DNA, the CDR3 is TGTGCCAGCATTACAGGGTCTTGGGACTATGGCTACACCTTC.

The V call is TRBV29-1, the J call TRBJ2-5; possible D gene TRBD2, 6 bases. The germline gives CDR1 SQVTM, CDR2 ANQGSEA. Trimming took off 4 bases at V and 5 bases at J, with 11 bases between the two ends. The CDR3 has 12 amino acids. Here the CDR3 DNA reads TGCAGCGTTGGGAGGGGAGACGAGACCCAGTACTTC. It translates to CSVGRGDETQYF.

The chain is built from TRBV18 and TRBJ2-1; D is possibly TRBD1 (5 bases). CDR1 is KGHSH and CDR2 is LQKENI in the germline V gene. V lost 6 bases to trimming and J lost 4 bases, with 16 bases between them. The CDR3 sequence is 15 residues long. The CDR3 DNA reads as TGTGCCAGCTCCCGAACAGGTTTCTTATACAATGAGCAGTTCTTC. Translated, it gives CASSRTGFLYNEQFF.

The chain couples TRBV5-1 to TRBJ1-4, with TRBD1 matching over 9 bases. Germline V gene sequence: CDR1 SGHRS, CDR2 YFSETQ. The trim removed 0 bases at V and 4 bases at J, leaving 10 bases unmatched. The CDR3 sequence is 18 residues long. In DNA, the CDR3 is TGCGCCAGCAGCTTGGCCTCGGGACAGGGACTTCATAATGAAAAACTGTTTTTT. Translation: CASSLASGQGLHNEKLFF. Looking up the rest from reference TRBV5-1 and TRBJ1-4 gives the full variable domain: KAGVTQTPRYLIKTRGQQVTLSCSPISGHRSVSWYQQTPGQGLQFLFEYFSETQRNKGNFPGRFSGRQFSNSRSEMNVSTLELGDSALYLCASSLASGQGLHNEKLFFGSGTQLSVL.

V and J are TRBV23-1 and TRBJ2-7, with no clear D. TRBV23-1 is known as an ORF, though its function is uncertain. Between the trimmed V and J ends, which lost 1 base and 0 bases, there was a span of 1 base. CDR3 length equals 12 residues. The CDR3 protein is CASSQFSYEQYF. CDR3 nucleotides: TGCGCCAGCAGTCAATTCTCCTACGAGCAGTACTTC.

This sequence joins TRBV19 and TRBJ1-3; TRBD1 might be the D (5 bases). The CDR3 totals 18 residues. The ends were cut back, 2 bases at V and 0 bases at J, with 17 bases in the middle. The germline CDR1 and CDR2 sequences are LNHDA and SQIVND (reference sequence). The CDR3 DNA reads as TGTGCCAGTAGTATACGGGGGGGAACCCCATACTCTGGAAACACCATATATTTT. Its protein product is CASSIRGGTPYSGNTIYF.

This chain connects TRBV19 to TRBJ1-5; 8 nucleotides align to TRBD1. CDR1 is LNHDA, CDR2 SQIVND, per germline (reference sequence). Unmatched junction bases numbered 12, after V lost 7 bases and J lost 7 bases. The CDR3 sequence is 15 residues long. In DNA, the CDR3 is TGTGCCAGTACTTACCTCGGACAGGGTAACCAGCCCCAGCATTTT. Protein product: CASTYLGQGNQPQHF.

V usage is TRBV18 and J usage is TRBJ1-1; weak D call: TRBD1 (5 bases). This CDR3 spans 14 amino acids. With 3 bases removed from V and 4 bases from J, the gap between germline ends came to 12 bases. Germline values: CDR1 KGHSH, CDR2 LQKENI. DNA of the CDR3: TGTGCCAGCTCACCTCTGGGACCCGCCACTGAAGCTTTCTTT. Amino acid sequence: CASSPLGPATEAFF.

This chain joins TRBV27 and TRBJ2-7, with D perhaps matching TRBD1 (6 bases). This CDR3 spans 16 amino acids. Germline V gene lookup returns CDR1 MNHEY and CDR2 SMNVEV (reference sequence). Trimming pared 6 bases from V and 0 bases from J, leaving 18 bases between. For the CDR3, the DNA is TGTGCCAGCAGACCGTTACCGGGACATAGCTCCTACGAGCAGTACTTC. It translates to CASRPLPGHSSYEQYF.